One sample yielded the 23 T cell receptor beta chains listed below, sequenced in a study of blood T cell repertoires in COVID-19. TCRdb keeps only in-frame clones here, not all; method: immunoSEQ multiplex PCR. The sample lists about 180,000 clones; 80% to 90% were seen once. The sample consisted of peripheral blood. The receptors were sampled from a woman aged 45-65 years with COVID-19, enrolled during active disease.

The CDR3 DNA sequence: TGTGCCAGCAGTTTATCGGTCGGACAGGGAACAGATACGCAGTATTTT. It specifies CASSLSVGQGTDTQYF. This chain uses TRBV27 with TRBJ2-3; 8 bases agree with TRBD1. The CDR3 has 16 residues. Germline V lookup: CDR1 MNHEY, CDR2 SMNVEV (reference sequence). V was clipped by 0 bases and J by 3 bases; unmatched bases: 5.

The rearrangement links TRBV9 to TRBJ1-6, with TRBD1 identical over 7 bases. The CDR3 extends over 15 amino acids. Germline CDR1 and CDR2: SGDLS and YYNGEE. V gave up 0 bases and J gave up 7 bases; unmatched junction bases: 4. CDR3 coding DNA: TGTGCCAGCAGCGTAGGTCCGGGACAGAATTCACCCCTCCACTTT. Amino acids: CASSVGPGQNSPLHF.

This sequence joins TRBV30 and TRBJ1-5, with 9 bases aligning to TRBD1. J lost 7 bases, V lost 3 bases, and 10 bases had no gene match. In germline, CDR1 is GTSNPN, CDR2 SVGIG (reference sequence). The CDR3 extends over 15 amino acids. The CDR3 reads CAWSYGGTGRQPQHF. The CDR3 DNA reads as TGTGCCTGGAGCTATGGAGGGACAGGGCGACAGCCCCAGCATTTT.

Remarks on this clone: The sample carries other DNA sequences with the same CDR3. The chain joins TRBV11-2 to TRBJ2-5; D remains ambiguous. The V gene's germline CDR1 is SGHAT and CDR2 FQNNGV. The CDR3 sequence is 11 residues long. V was trimmed by 2 bases and J by 5 bases, leaving 3 bases between them. The CDR3 DNA follows: TGTGCCAGCAGCTTACAGGAGACCCAGTACTTC. Translating it yields CASSLQETQYF.

The chain couples TRBV5-1 to TRBJ2-3; D ambiguous. V lost 4 bases and J lost 2, with 5 bases in between. Germline V gene data show CDR1 as SGHRS and CDR2 as YFSETQ. The length of the CDR3 is 12 residues. CDR3 bases: TGCGCCAGCAGCCTAACCACAGATACGCAGTATTTT. Translated, it gives CASSLTTDTQYF.

The rearrangement links TRBV18 to TRBJ2-7; D gene unclear. Trimming cost V 6 bases and J 6 bases, with 15 bases left between them. This CDR3 region has 13 residues. CDR1 and CDR2 (germline): KGHSH, LQKENI. CDR3 DNA: TGTGCCAGCTCCCCCCCGGCTAGTGGCGAGCAGTACTTC. It yields the protein CASSPPASGEQYF.

V gene TRBV20-1 combines with J gene TRBJ1-5; D not resolved. V was pared by 5 bases and J by 8 bases, with 10 bases between. Germline V gene sequence: CDR1 DFQATT, CDR2 SNEGSKA (reference sequence). The CDR3 has 11 amino acids. The CDR3: CSAGTGEPQHF. DNA for the CDR3: TGCAGTGCTGGAACCGGGGAGCCCCAGCATTTT.

In this sample, this clone turned up once. In nucleotides, the CDR3 is TGTGCCAGTAGAATAACCCCGACAGACTGGCAGCCCCAGCATTTT. Its protein product is CASRITPTDWQPQHF. The V call is TRBV19, the J call TRBJ1-5; weak D call: TRBD1 (5 bases). The CDR3 contains 15 residues. Germline V lookup: CDR1 LNHDA, CDR2 SQIVND (reference sequence). V gave up 6 bases and J gave up 7 bases, with 19 bases separating them.

This rearrangement joins TRBV3-1 (or the pseudogene TRBV3-2) to TRBJ2-2; 14 nucleotides align to TRBD2. Per germline, CDR1 LGHDT and CDR2 YNNKEL (reference sequence). V lost 6 bases and J lost 3; bases outside the gene matches: 3. This CDR3 is 16 amino acids long. The CDR3 region has the DNA TGTGCCAGCAGGCGGACTAGCGGGGGGCACACCGGGGAGCTGTTTTTT. Its translation is CASRRTSGGHTGELFF.

V is TRBV5-6 and J is TRBJ2-2, with D perhaps TRBD1 (6 bases). Germline CDR1 reads SGHDT; CDR2 reads YYEEEE. Trimming left V 7 bases short and J 1 base short, with 17 bases between. This CDR3 region has 16 residues. CDR3 sequence (DNA): TGTGCCAGCGCCCATACCGGGACAAAGAACACCGGGGAGCTGTTTTTT. Its translation is CASAHTGTKNTGELFF. The full variable domain, rest sourced from reference TRBV5-6 and TRBJ2-2, is DAGVTQSPTHLIKTRGQQVTLRCSPKSGHDTVSWYQQALGQGPQFIFQYYEEEERQRGNFPDRFSGHQFPNYSSELNVNALLLGDSALYLCASAHTGTKNTGELFFGEGSRLTVL.

Only a few counts were recorded for this clone. The chain employs TRBV7-9 and TRBJ1-1; weak D call: TRBD1 (6 bases). The germline V gene encodes CDR1 SEHNR and CDR2 FQNEAQ (reference sequence). This CDR3 region has 14 residues. Between the trimmed V and J ends, which lost 2 bases and 3 bases, there was a span of 10 bases. CDR3 DNA sequence: TGTGCCAGCAGCTTAAGGGGGTCGTACACTGAAGCTTTCTTT. Protein: CASSLRGSYTEAFF.

This chain joins TRBV5-4 and TRBJ2-5; 12 bases line up with TRBD2. Germline V gene lookup returns CDR1 SGHNT and CDR2 YYREEE (reference sequence). The CDR3 loop spans 17 amino acids. The V and J ends lost 2 bases and 4 bases, in that order; junction bases with no gene match: 9. The CDR3 bases are TGTGCCAGCAGCTTAACTAGCGGGGGGATCCGAGTAGAGACCCAGTACTTC. Translating it yields CASSLTSGGIRVETQYF. Drawing the rest from reference TRBV5-4 and TRBJ2-5, the complete variable domain is ETGVTQSPTHLIKTRGQQVTLRCSSQSGHNTVSWYQQALGQGPQFIFQYYREEENGRGNFPPRFSGLQFPNYSSELNVNALELDDSALYLCASSLTSGGIRVETQYFGPGTRLLVL.

The V and J genes are TRBV7-9 and TRBJ2-7, with D possibly TRBD2 on 5 matching bases. Germline V gene data show CDR1 as SEHNR and CDR2 as FQNEAQ (reference sequence). The CDR3 covers 13 residues. V lost 3 bases to trimming and J lost 3 bases, with 9 bases between them. CDR3 region: CASSFAGGYEQYF. The CDR3 region has the DNA TGTGCCAGCAGCTTCGCCGGAGGCTACGAGCAGTACTTC.

This chain connects TRBV12-3 or TRBV12-4 to TRBJ2-2; D call uncertain. V shed 4 bases and J shed 7 bases, with 10 bases lying between them. The CDR3 sequence is 13 residues long. The CDR3 DNA is TGTGCCAGCAGTTACCCTACCATCGGGGAGCTGTTTTTT. This gives the protein CASSYPTIGELFF.

This sequence joins TRBV5-5 and TRBJ1-5; D not certain. Looked up from germline, CDR1 is SGHKS and CDR2 is YYEKEE (reference sequence). There are 14 residues in the CDR3. V dropped 0 bases and J dropped 4 bases, with 8 bases sitting between them. CDR3 protein: CASSLGGGNQPQHF. The CDR3 region has the DNA TGTGCCAGCAGCTTGGGGGGAGGGAATCAGCCCCAGCATTTT.

V and J are TRBV19 and TRBJ2-5, with D maybe TRBD1 (5 bases). CDR3 length: 13 residues. The germline V and J ends were trimmed by 10 bases and 3 bases, with 15 bases remaining between them. The germline V gene has CDR1 LNHDA and CDR2 SQIVND (reference sequence). The CDR3 sequence: CATATVTKETQYF. The CDR3 region has the DNA TGTGCCACCGCGACAGTAACCAAAGAGACCCAGTACTTC.

This chain uses TRBV19 with TRBJ1-2; D is undetermined. The CDR3 length is 15 residues. CDR1 and CDR2 (germline): LNHDA, SQIVND (reference sequence). V lost 3 bases, J lost 8 bases, and 19 bases lay in between. The CDR3 region has the DNA TGTGCCAGTAGTATTGACTCCAAGGATCCCTCCGGCTACACCTTC. This translates into CASSIDSKDPSGYTF. Looking up the rest from reference TRBV19 and TRBJ1-2 gives the full variable domain: DGGITQSPKYLFRKEGQNVTLSCEQNLNHDAMYWYRQDPGQGLRLIYYSQIVNDFQKGDIAEGYSVSREKKESFPLTVTSAQKNPTAFYLCASSIDSKDPSGYTFGSGTRLTVV.

This clone has only a few counts. The J gene is TRBJ2-1, the V gene TRBV15; tentative D call: TRBD1 (7 bases). This CDR3 comprises 17 residues. CDR1 and CDR2 from the germline V gene are LNHNV and YYDKDF (reference sequence). Trimming left V 0 bases short and J 6 bases short, with 18 bases between. CDR3 protein: CATSRDRWQGGVNEQFF. CDR3 sequence (DNA): TGTGCCACCAGCAGAGATCGGTGGCAGGGGGGTGTCAATGAGCAGTTCTTC. Full variable domain (outside the CDR3, taken from reference TRBV15 and TRBJ2-1): DAMVIQNPRYQVTQFGKPVTLSCSQTLNHNVMYWYQQKSSQAPKLLFHYYDKDFNNEADTPDNFQSRRPNTSFCFLDIRSPGLGDTAMYLCATSRDRWQGGVNEQFFGPGTRLTVL.

V and J are TRBV4-2 and TRBJ1-2; 7 nucleotides align to TRBD1. Germline values: CDR1 LGHNA, CDR2 YNFKEQ. Germline trimming cut 4 bases from V and 8 bases from J; bases unmatched to any gene: 4. This CDR3 contains 12 residues. The CDR3: CASSLPGGGYTF. The CDR3, as DNA: TGTGCCAGCAGCCTACCAGGGGGAGGCTACACCTTC.

The V call is TRBV12-3 or TRBV12-4, the J call TRBJ1-1; 7 positions match TRBD1. The CDR3 spans 13 residues. V lost 5 bases to trimming and J lost 5 bases; unmatched junction nucleotides: 5. The CDR3 spells CASSARGLTEAFF. The CDR3 nucleotides are TGTGCCAGCAGTGCCAGGGGGTTGACTGAAGCTTTCTTT.

This rearrangement joins TRBV29-1 to TRBJ1-1; weak D call: TRBD1 (6 bases). Germline V gene sequence: CDR1 SQVTM, CDR2 ANQGSEA. V shed 6 bases and J shed 4 bases, with 15 bases lying between them. The CDR3 loop spans 13 amino acids. CDR3 residues: CSVGGGFGTEAFF. The CDR3 bases are TGCAGCGTAGGGGGGGGCTTTGGCACTGAAGCTTTCTTT.

V usage is TRBV5-4 and J usage is TRBJ1-2; D is unclear. CDR1 and CDR2 from the germline V gene are SGHNT and YYREEE (reference sequence). There are 13 residues in the CDR3. Trimming left V 5 bases short and J 3 bases short, with 11 bases between. CDR3 protein: CASSSGIDYGYTF. The CDR3 bases are TGTGCCAGCAGTTCGGGGATTGACTATGGCTACACCTTC.

CDR3 in amino acids: CASSSRGTNEKLFF. The CDR3 DNA follows: TGCGCCAGCAGCTCAAGGGGAACTAATGAAAAACTGTTTTTT. V gene TRBV5-1 combines with J gene TRBJ1-4, with D tentatively TRBD1 (5 bases). The CDR3 consists of 14 residues. The V gene's germline CDR1 is SGHRS and CDR2 YFSETQ. V was cut by 3 bases and J by 1 base, with 7 bases left in between. Variable domain in full (rest from reference TRBV5-1 and TRBJ1-4): KAGVTQTPRYLIKTRGQQVTLSCSPISGHRSVSWYQQTPGQGLQFLFEYFSETQRNKGNFPGRFSGRQFSNSRSEMNVSTLELGDSALYLCASSSRGTNEKLFFGSGTQLSVL.